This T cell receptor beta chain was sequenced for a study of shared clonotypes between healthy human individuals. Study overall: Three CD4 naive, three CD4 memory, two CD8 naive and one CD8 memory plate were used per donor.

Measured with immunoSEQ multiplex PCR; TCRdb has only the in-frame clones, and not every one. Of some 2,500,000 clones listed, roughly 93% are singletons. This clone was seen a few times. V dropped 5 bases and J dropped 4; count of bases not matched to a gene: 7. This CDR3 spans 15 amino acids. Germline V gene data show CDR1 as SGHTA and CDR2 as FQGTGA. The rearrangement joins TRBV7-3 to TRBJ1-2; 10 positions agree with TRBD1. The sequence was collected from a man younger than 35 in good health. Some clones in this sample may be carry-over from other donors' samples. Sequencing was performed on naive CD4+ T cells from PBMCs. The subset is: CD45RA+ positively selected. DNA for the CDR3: TGTGCCAGCAGCCTGGGACAGGGGCTGGCCTATGGCTACACCTTC. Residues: CASSLGQGLAYGYTF. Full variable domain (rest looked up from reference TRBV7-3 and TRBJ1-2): GAGVSQTPSNKVTEKGKYVELRCDPISGHTALYWYRQSLGQGPEFLIYFQGTGAADDSGLPNDRFFAVRPEGSVSTLKIQRTERGDSAVYLCASSLGQGLAYGYTFGSGTRLTVV.